Below are 23 T cell receptor beta chains sequenced from a single sample in a study of blood T cell repertoires in COVID-19. Sequencing used immunoSEQ multiplex PCR; TCRdb keeps in-frame clones, though not all of them. The sample holds around 180,000 clones, 86% seen once. Sequenced input: peripheral blood. The receptors shown here come from a man aged 65-85 years with active or convalescent COVID-19.

CDR3 residues: CASMHRPNQPQHF. The DNA of the CDR3 is TGTGCCAGCATGCACAGGCCAAATCAGCCCCAGCATTTT. The gene calls are TRBV6-5 and TRBJ1-5; TRBD1 is a possible D gene (5 bases). Trimming took off 7 bases at V and 4 bases at J, with 11 bases between the two ends. Germline V gives CDR1 MNHEY, CDR2 SVGAGI. The CDR3 totals 13 residues.

The V call is TRBV5-1, the J call TRBJ1-2; 7 bases are a match to TRBD1. Germline CDR1 reads SGHRS; CDR2 reads YFSETQ. The V and J ends lost 4 bases and 7 bases, in that order; junction bases with no gene match: 16. CDR3 length equals 16 residues. As DNA, the CDR3 is TGCGCCAGCAGCCTGGCGGGGCAGGGGGGTAGTTCTGGCTACACCTTC. Amino acid sequence: CASSLAGQGGSSGYTF.

The chain is built from TRBV7-2 and TRBJ1-5, with D possibly being TRBD1 (5 bases). The V end was cut by 8 bases, the J end by 7 bases, with 15 bases between. The CDR3 has 13 amino acids. The germline gives CDR1 SGHTA, CDR2 FQGNSA. CDR3: CASSQWQGQPQHF. Here the CDR3 DNA reads TGTGCCAGCTCTCAATGGCAGGGCCAGCCCCAGCATTTT.

The CDR3 DNA is TGTGCCAGCAGCGTACGAATGGCCGGGAGCGGGGAGCTGTTTTTT. It is translated as CASSVRMAGSGELFF. The V and J genes are TRBV9 and TRBJ2-2, with D perhaps TRBD2 (6 bases). CDR3 length: 15 residues. From germline, CDR1 is SGDLS and CDR2 YYNGEE. V was cut by 1 base and J by 7 bases, with 14 bases left in between.

The chain has TRBV6-2 or TRBV6-3 and TRBJ2-7; TRBD2 agrees at 7 bases. The CDR3 covers 15 residues. V dropped 5 bases and J dropped 4; count of bases not matched to a gene: 11. Germline CDR1 reads MNHEY; CDR2 reads SVGEGT. Here the CDR3 DNA reads TGTGCCAGCAGTCAACGGGGCAGCGGGGTTTACGAGCAGTACTTC. It translates to CASSQRGSGVYEQYF.

The chain uses TRBV18 and TRBJ1-3; D unclear. The CDR3 totals 16 residues. Germline V gene sequence: CDR1 KGHSH, CDR2 LQKENI. The V end was cut by 3 bases, the J end by 3 bases, with 15 bases between. The CDR3 DNA reads as TGTGCCAGCTCACCGAACAGAGCGGGAGGTGGAAACACCATATATTTT. This gives the protein CASSPNRAGGGNTIYF. The whole variable domain, filled in from reference TRBV18 and TRBJ1-3, reads NAGVMQNPRHLVRRRGQEARLRCSPMKGHSHVYWYRQLPEEGLKFMVYLQKENIIDESGMPKERFSAEFPKEGPSILRIQQVVRGDSAAYFCASSPNRAGGGNTIYFGEGSWLTVV.

This chain uses TRBV7-9 with TRBJ2-3; a weak D match, TRBD1 (5 bases). Germline CDR1 SEHNR, CDR2 FQNEAQ (reference sequence). V lost 5 bases, J lost 2 bases, and 14 bases lay in between. The CDR3 contains 15 residues. CDR3: CASSTGAEITDTQYF. The CDR3 DNA follows: TGTGCCAGCAGCACTGGGGCGGAGATCACAGATACGCAGTATTTT.

The chain recombines TRBV11-2 with TRBJ2-3; D not resolved. Trimming cost V 6 bases and J 6 bases, with 7 bases left between them. The CDR3 has 11 amino acids. Germline-derived CDR1 and CDR2 are SGHAT and FQNNGV. The CDR3 reads CASSSRDTQYF. The CDR3 nucleotides read TGTGCCAGCAGTTCGAGGGATACGCAGTATTTT.

The count of this clone is one. The chain couples TRBV6-5 to TRBJ1-2; D unresolved. CDR1 and CDR2 (germline): MNHEY, SVGAGI. The V and J ends lost 0 bases and 5 bases respectively, with 7 bases between them. CDR3 size: 13 residues. CDR3 residues: CASSYSGTYGYTF. The CDR3 nucleotides read TGTGCCAGCAGTTACTCTGGCACGTATGGCTACACCTTC.

The CDR3 sequence: CASRENGADTQYF. The CDR3 DNA reads TGTGCCAGCAGAGAAAACGGAGCAGATACGCAGTATTTT. This chain connects TRBV12-3 or TRBV12-4 to TRBJ2-3; D gene unclear. The germline V and J ends were trimmed by 6 bases and 4 bases, with 11 bases remaining between them. CDR3 size: 13 residues.

The chain is built from TRBV28 and TRBJ2-7, with D maybe TRBD2 (6 bases). CDR3 size: 13 residues. Germline values: CDR1 MDHEN, CDR2 SYDVKM. Trimming removed 8 bases from V and 4 bases from J, with 15 bases in between. The CDR3 nucleotides read TGTGCCAGCGAGTCGGGGGTTTCGTACGAGCAGTACTTC. Its protein is CASESGVSYEQYF.

The rearrangement uses TRBV6-2 or TRBV6-3 and TRBJ2-3; 15 bases agree with TRBD2. V was pared by 4 bases and J by 1 base, with 6 bases of the junction left unmatched. The germline V gene has CDR1 MNHEY and CDR2 SVGEGT. This CDR3 comprises 18 residues. CDR3 bases: TGTGCCAGCAGTTCCAGCGGACTAGCGGGGGGGCGCACAGATACGCAGTATTTT. This codes for CASSSSGLAGGRTDTQYF.

V and J are TRBV19 and TRBJ1-2, with 7 bases lining up with TRBD1. The CDR3 is 13 residues long. The V and J ends lost 6 bases and 2 bases, in that order; junction bases with no gene match: 3. Germline CDR1 LNHDA, CDR2 SQIVND (reference sequence). CDR3 nucleotide sequence: TGTGCCAGTAGGTCGGGACAGAACTATGGCTACACCTTC. It translates to CASRSGQNYGYTF. Variable domain in full (rest from reference TRBV19 and TRBJ1-2): DGGITQSPKYLFRKEGQNVTLSCEQNLNHDAMYWYRQDPGQGLRLIYYSQIVNDFQKGDIAEGYSVSREKKESFPLTVTSAQKNPTAFYLCASRSGQNYGYTFGSGTRLTVV.

The V gene is TRBV7-8, the J gene TRBJ2-1; the match to TRBD2 covers 8 bases. The CDR3 is 16 amino acids. The germline V gene encodes CDR1 SGHVS and CDR2 FQNEAQ. V was clipped by 5 bases and J by 0 bases; unmatched bases: 6. Here the CDR3 DNA reads TGTGCCAGCAGCGAGCGCGGGGGGCACTCCTACAATGAGCAGTTCTTC. Translating it yields CASSERGGHSYNEQFF.

V is TRBV24-1 and J is TRBJ2-7, with D perhaps matching TRBD1 (7 bases). The germline V and J ends were trimmed by 9 bases and 2 bases, with 16 bases remaining between them. Germline lookup yields CDR1 KGHDR and CDR2 SFDVKD. This CDR3 has 14 residues. The CDR3 here is CATQGGSRTYEQYF. DNA for the CDR3: TGTGCCACCCAGGGGGGCAGTCGAACCTACGAGCAGTACTTC.

This chain joins TRBV29-1 and TRBJ1-1; tentative D call: TRBD1 (6 bases). The V end was cut by 7 bases, the J end by 4 bases, with 19 bases between. This CDR3 has 14 residues. CDR1 is SQVTM, CDR2 ANQGSEA, per germline. The CDR3 DNA reads as TGCAGCGCCAGTCCCCAGGGGATGGGCACTGAAGCTTTCTTT. The encoded protein is CSASPQGMGTEAFF.

The chain is built from TRBV5-6 and TRBJ1-2; 7 bases line up with TRBD1. CDR1 and CDR2 from the germline V gene are SGHDT and YYEEEE. V lost 6 bases, J lost 3 bases, and 8 bases stayed unmatched. The CDR3 is made up of 14 amino acids. The CDR3 loop is CASTPIDRDYGYTF. The CDR3 coding sequence is TGTGCCAGCACCCCGATAGACAGGGACTATGGCTACACCTTC.

This clone occurred a few times. V is TRBV9 and J is TRBJ1-3; D gene unclear. This CDR3 region has 15 residues. The ends were cut back, 1 base at V and 0 bases at J, with 8 bases in the middle. The V gene's germline CDR1 is SGDLS and CDR2 YYNGEE. The CDR3 protein is CASSVMEGSGNTIYF. DNA for the CDR3: TGTGCCAGCAGCGTAATGGAGGGCTCTGGAAACACCATATATTTT.

The rearrangement links TRBV5-6 to TRBJ2-7; 9 bases map to TRBD2. Germline assignment: CDR1 SGHDT and CDR2 YYEEEE. The CDR3 extends over 16 amino acids. Trimming took 0 bases from V and 2 from J; bases not matched to a gene: 6. CDR3 protein: CASSLDAGGKAYEQYF. For the CDR3, the DNA is TGTGCCAGCAGCTTGGATGCGGGGGGGAAAGCCTACGAGCAGTACTTC.

This clone was detected only once. The genes are TRBV7-2 and TRBJ1-5; TRBD1 matches 7 bases. V gave up 2 bases and J gave up 9 bases; unmatched junction bases: 10. Germline V gives CDR1 SGHTA, CDR2 FQGNSA. The CDR3 contains 15 residues. In DNA, the CDR3 is TGTGCCAGCAGCTTAACAGGGGTCGCCCAGGGGCCCCAGCATTTT. It translates to CASSLTGVAQGPQHF.

The chain employs TRBV29-1 and TRBJ2-1, with D tentatively TRBD2 (7 bases). CDR3 length: 13 residues. V shed 4 bases and J shed 5 bases, with 12 bases lying between them. The germline CDR1 and CDR2 sequences are SQVTM and ANQGSEA. The CDR3 DNA reads as TGCAGCGTTGTGAGGGGGGGCGACAATGAGCAGTTCTTC. Protein product: CSVVRGGDNEQFF.

This chain uses TRBV19 with TRBJ1-3, with 7 bases fitting TRBD1. The CDR3 sequence is 14 residues long. Germline V gene lookup returns CDR1 LNHDA and CDR2 SQIVND (reference sequence). V lost 5 bases to trimming and J lost 1 base; unmatched junction nucleotides: 2. The CDR3 spells CASSRRGSGNTIYF. Written as DNA, the CDR3 is TGTGCCAGTAGTCGCAGGGGGTCTGGAAACACCATATATTTT.

This chain links TRBV7-9 with TRBJ1-6; D unresolved. CDR1 is SEHNR and CDR2 is FQNEAQ in the germline V gene (reference sequence). The CDR3 length is 17 residues. V was cut by 5 bases and J by 3 bases, with 17 bases left in between. The CDR3 loop is CASSLGRGVIYNSPLHF. The CDR3 DNA follows: TGTGCCAGCAGCCTAGGGCGGGGAGTGATCTATAATTCACCCCTCCACTTT.